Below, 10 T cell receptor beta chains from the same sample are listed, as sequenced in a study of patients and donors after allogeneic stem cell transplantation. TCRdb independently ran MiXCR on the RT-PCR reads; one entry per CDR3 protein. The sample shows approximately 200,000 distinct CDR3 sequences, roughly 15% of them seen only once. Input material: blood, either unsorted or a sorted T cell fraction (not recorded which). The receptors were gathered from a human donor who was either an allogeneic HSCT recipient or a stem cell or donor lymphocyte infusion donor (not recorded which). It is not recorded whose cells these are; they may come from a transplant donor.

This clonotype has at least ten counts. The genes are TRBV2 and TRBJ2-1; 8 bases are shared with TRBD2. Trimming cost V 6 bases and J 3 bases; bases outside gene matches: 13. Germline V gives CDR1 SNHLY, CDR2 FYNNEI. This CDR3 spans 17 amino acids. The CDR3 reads CASSEMIGREVYNEQFF. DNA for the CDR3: TGTGCCAGCAGCGAGATGATCGGGAGGGAGGTCTACAATGAGCAGTTCTTC.

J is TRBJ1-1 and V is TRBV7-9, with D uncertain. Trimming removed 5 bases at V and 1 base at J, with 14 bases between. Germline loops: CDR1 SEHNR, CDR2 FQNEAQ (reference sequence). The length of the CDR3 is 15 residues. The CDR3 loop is CASSPFGHSNTEAFF. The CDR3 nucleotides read TGTGCCAGCAGCCCCTTTGGGCATTCGAACACTGAAGCTTTCTTT. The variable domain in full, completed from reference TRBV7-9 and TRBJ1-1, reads DTGVSQNPRHKITKRGQNVTFRCDPISEHNRLYWYRQTLGQGPEFLTYFQNEAQLEKSRLLSDRFSAERPKGSFSTLEIQRTEQGDSAMYLCASSPFGHSNTEAFFGQGTRLTVV.

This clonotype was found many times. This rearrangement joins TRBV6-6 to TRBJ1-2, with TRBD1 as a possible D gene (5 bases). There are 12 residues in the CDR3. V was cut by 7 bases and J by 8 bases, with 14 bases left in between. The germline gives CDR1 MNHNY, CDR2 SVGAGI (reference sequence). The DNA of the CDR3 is TGTGCCAGCACCGGCCGGGGGAGCGGCTACACCTTC. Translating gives CASTGRGSGYTF.

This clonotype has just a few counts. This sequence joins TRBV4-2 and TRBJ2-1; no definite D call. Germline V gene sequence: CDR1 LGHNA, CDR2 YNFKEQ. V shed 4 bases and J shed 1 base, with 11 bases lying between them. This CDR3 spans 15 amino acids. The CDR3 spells CASSPTVGSYNEQFF. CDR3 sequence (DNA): TGTGCCAGCAGCCCCACAGTGGGGTCCTACAATGAGCAGTTCTTC.

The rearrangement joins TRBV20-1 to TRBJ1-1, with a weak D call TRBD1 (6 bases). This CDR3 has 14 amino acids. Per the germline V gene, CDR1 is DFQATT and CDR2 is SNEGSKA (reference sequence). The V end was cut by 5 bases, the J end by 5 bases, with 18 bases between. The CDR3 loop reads CSADTGFEGTEAFF. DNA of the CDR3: TGCAGTGCTGATACAGGGTTCGAGGGGACTGAAGCTTTCTTT.

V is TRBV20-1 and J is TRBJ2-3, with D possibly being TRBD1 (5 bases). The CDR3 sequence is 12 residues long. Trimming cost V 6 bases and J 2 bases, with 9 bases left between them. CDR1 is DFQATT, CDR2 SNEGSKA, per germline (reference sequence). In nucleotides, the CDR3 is TGCAGTGCCCCGACAGACACAGATACGCAGTATTTT. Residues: CSAPTDTDTQYF.

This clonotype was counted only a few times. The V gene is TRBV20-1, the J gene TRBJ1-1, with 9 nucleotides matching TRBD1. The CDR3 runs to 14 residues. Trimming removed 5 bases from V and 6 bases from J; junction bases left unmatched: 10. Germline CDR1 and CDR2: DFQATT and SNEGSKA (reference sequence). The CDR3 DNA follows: TGCAGTGCTGTGGACAGGGGCGGGCGGGCTGAAGCTTTCTTT. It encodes CSAVDRGGRAEAFF.

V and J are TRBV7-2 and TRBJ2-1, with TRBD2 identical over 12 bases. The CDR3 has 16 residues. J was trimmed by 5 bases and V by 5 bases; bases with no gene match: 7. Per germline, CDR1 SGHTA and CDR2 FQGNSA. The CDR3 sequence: CASSTGLAGLNNEQFF. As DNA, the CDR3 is TGTGCCAGCAGCACCGGACTAGCGGGGCTGAACAATGAGCAGTTCTTC.

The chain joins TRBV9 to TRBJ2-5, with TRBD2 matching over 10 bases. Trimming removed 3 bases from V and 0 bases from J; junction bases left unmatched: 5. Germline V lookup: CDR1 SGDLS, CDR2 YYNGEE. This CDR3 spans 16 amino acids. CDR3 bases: TGTGCCAGCAGCGCAGAAGCGGGGGGGCACCAAGAGACCCAGTACTTC. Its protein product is CASSAEAGGHQETQYF.

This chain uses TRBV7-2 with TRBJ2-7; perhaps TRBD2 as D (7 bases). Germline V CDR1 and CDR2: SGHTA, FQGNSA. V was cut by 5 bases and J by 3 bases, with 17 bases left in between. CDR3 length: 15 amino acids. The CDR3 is CASSQGGGRGYEQYF. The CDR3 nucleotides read TGTGCCAGCAGCCAAGGGGGGGGCAGAGGCTACGAGCAGTACTTC.